The subject of this entry is one T cell receptor beta chain. The target of this receptor is not known. Base qualities were left out, and no much larger clone turns up one base away. This record belongs to a study of human T cells and chemical hapten exposure (dated by TCRdb to about 2021). Study-wide context: For sensitization, 2% DPC in acetone was applied to a roughly 2 cm by roughly 2 cm area of upper inner arm skin. Patch tests used Finn chambers with 0.01% DPC on the upper back, scored after 6 days by International Contact Dermatitis Research Group standards. The study tracked peripheral blood TCR repertoire changes in vivo during primary and secondary sensitization to the hapten diphenylcyclopropenone (DPC) in alopecia patients. Libraries were pooled for sequencing, and per-sample TCR yields varied mainly because of small differences in library volumes within the pool. Around 30 alopecia patients provided blood for TCR sequencing at one to four time points (pre-sensitization, 2, 6 and 24 weeks). Alopecia areata with under or over 50% scalp involvement, alopecia totalis and alopecia universalis were represented in the patient cohort, which was mostly female. Throughout the roughly 25-week study period, patients were also given weekly therapeutic DPC doses on the scalp. Blood samples were taken from patients before sensitization (week 0) and then at 2, 6 and about 24 weeks after DPC sensitization.

Via the germline V gene, CDR1 is SGHDT and CDR2 YYEEEE. The cysteine opens and the phenylalanine closes a CDR3 of 11 amino acids. Only the CDR3 DNA stays, 33 bases, in frame from base 1. The V end loses 3 bases and the J end loses 6 bases, and a stretch of 7 bases separates them. The time point label here, explained by the study, means: patch test 1, 2 weeks after DPC sensitization. Per the publication, the treatment or condition label means: therapeutic diphenylcyclopropenone sensitization with weekly scalp DPC. Blood at each patch-test visit was drawn before the patch test was applied. Patients were considered eligible if aged 18 to 70, diagnosed with alopecia and deemed suitable for DPC therapy, and patients were excluded if pregnant. Total RNA was extracted from unfractionated whole blood that had been collected in Tempus Blood RNA tubes. Libraries were prepared through RACE. The sequencer was a NextSeq 500. Library preparation attached unique molecular identifiers to individual cDNA molecules for quantitative, reproducible TCR counting. Each blood RNA sample was used to sequence both TCR alpha and TCR beta chains. Per the authors' processing: The median number of TCRs per sample was 95,638, ranging from about 20,000 to 750,000. The Decombinator software suite was used to annotate the V, J and CDR3 of the TCR reads. Every sample was subsampled to the same number of TCRs (28,000) for the PS versus PT1 abundance plots. Expanded TCRs were defined as absent before sensitization and observed at least eight times at the 2-week time point. TCRdb's own reprocessing of the public reads used fastp at Q25 and MiXCR and kept productive beta chains. Identical CDR3 proteins give one entry, which carries the most common genes and DNA. These V and J calls derive from TCRdb rather than the authors' analysis. In this sample the table shows some 350,000 distinct CDR3 sequences, under 9% of which occur a single time. Of the sample, more than 7% is held by the ten largest clones.

General findings and caveats noted by the study authors: Patch test score correlated positively with the number of PT1 expanded TCRs, reaching significance at thresholds 8, 16 and 32 but not at 4. After repeated subsampling, the strength of the expansion versus patch-test correlation and the threshold at which it became significant changed. The number of TCRs above 1 in 1000 frequency did not change with DPC sensitization; there was no evidence of global repertoire structure alterations. Because every patient had alopecia, a presumed autoimmune disease, the patients' immune response might differ from that of healthy individuals. Expanded TCRs formed significantly more large CDR3 similarity clusters than pre-sensitization or healthy control sets, consistent with antigen-driven responses.

The sequence joins TRBV5-6 to TRBJ2-7, with no confident D gene call. Sequencing was performed on whole blood, taken in connection with sensitization to the hapten diphenylcyclopropenone (DPC). This receptor was taken from a woman in her late teens or twenties with alopecia areata. Some clones in this sample may be carry-over from other donors' samples. The nucleotide sequence is TGTGCCAGCAGCTCCTCGCTCGAGCAGTACTTC. Its protein is CASSSSLEQYF.